Below are 22 T cell receptor beta chains sequenced from a single sample in a study of blood T cell repertoires in COVID-19. The table came from immunoSEQ multiplex PCR; TCRdb's copy has only in-frame clones and leaves some out. The sample includes around 300,000 clones, approximately 83% of them seen just once. The sequenced material came from peripheral blood. These receptors were taken from a woman in her twenties or thirties who had recovered from COVID-19.

The chain employs TRBV28 and TRBJ2-1; D is ambiguous. Germline loops: CDR1 MDHEN, CDR2 SYDVKM. The CDR3 extends over 11 amino acids. The V and J ends lost 9 bases and 8 bases respectively, with 11 bases between them. The CDR3 coding sequence is TGTGCCAGTCACTCCGGGTATGAGCAGTTCTTC. Amino acid sequence: CASHSGYEQFF.

The chain carries TRBV21-1 and TRBJ2-5; the D segment call TRBD2 is taken from the table without a DNA check. TRBV21-1 is a recognized pseudogene. The CDR3 consists of 16 residues. The chain's CDR3 is CASSKEGGPNQETQYF. In nucleotides, the CDR3 is TGTGCCAGCAGCAAAGAGGGGGGGCCTAACCAAGAGACCCAGTACTTC.

V gene TRBV7-3 combines with J gene TRBJ1-6; the D gene is possibly TRBD1 (5 bases). Looked up from germline, CDR1 is SGHTA and CDR2 is FQGTGA. V was pared by 5 bases and J by 10 bases, with 12 bases between. The CDR3 is 13 residues long. The CDR3 coding sequence is TGTGCCAGCAGCGTCTCCGGGGGATCACCCCTCCACTTT. It encodes CASSVSGGSPLHF.

The chain recombines TRBV14 with TRBJ1-4; the match to TRBD1 covers 9 bases. Trimming took 5 bases from V and 6 from J; bases not matched to a gene: 7. Germline V lookup: CDR1 SGHDN, CDR2 FVKESK. The CDR3 totals 15 residues. DNA of the CDR3: TGTGCCAGCAGCGATAGGACAGGGGTATATGAAAAACTGTTTTTT. Translating gives CASSDRTGVYEKLFF.

In DNA, the CDR3 is TGTGCCAGCAGTACCCCCAGCGGGAGAACCTACGAGCAGTACTTC. Its protein is CASSTPSGRTYEQYF. The V gene is TRBV28, the J gene TRBJ2-7; 8 nucleotides agree with TRBD2. The CDR3 totals 15 residues. The germline CDR1 and CDR2 sequences are MDHEN and SYDVKM. V trimming: 5 bases; J trimming: 2 bases; junction bases outside the gene matches: 8.

The chain carries TRBV2 and TRBJ2-7; TRBD1 might be the D (6 bases). CDR1 SNHLY and CDR2 FYNNEI come from the germline V gene. CDR3 length: 14 amino acids. Trimming took off 4 bases at V and 3 bases at J, with 13 bases between the two ends. CDR3 in DNA: TGTGCCAGCAGTGGCACAGGGAGTAACTACGAGCAGTACTTC. It translates to CASSGTGSNYEQYF.

This clone has just a few counts. The chain has TRBV5-6 and TRBJ2-7; D might be TRBD1 (6 bases). Germline assignment: CDR1 SGHDT and CDR2 YYEEEE. Trimming removed 4 bases at V and 7 bases at J, with 15 bases between. The CDR3 runs to 13 residues. The CDR3 loop is CASSPRTAAEQYF. In DNA, the CDR3 is TGTGCCAGCAGCCCCCGGACAGCCGCGGAGCAGTACTTC.

The chain carries TRBV10-3 and TRBJ2-2, with 9 nucleotides matching TRBD2. With V trimmed by 6 bases and J by 7 bases, 12 bases remained unmatched. CDR1 is ENHRY, CDR2 SYGVKD, per germline. The CDR3 has 16 amino acids. The DNA for the CDR3 is TGTGCCATCAGCGAAGTAGCGGGAGACTATAACGGGGAGCTGTTTTTT. This translates into CAISEVAGDYNGELFF.

This clone has only one observation. This sequence joins TRBV4-2 and TRBJ2-3, with D possibly TRBD1 on 6 matching bases. CDR3 length equals 13 residues. From germline, CDR1 is LGHNA and CDR2 YNFKEQ. V lost 10 bases and J 5 bases, leaving 16 bases between the germline ends. Written as DNA, the CDR3 is TGTGCCACCCGACTCGTAGGGGGAGATACGCAGTATTTT. Protein sequence: CATRLVGGDTQYF.

The chain joins TRBV6-1 to TRBJ2-6; 8 bases fit TRBD1. The CDR3 length is 16 residues. The V gene end was trimmed by 4 bases and the J gene end by 4 bases; junction bases not matched to a gene: 6. Germline V gene lookup returns CDR1 MNHNS and CDR2 SASEGT. This CDR3 is CASSGQGARGANVLTF. CDR3 in DNA: TGTGCCAGCAGTGGTCAGGGGGCGCGGGGGGCCAACGTCCTGACTTTC.

V usage is TRBV6-6 and J usage is TRBJ1-1, with D uncertain. CDR3 length: 13 residues. V lost 6 bases to trimming and J lost 8 bases, with 16 bases between them. Per germline, CDR1 MNHNY and CDR2 SVGAGI (reference sequence). The CDR3 sequence: CASSNPGFGEAFF. The CDR3 DNA is TGTGCCAGCAGCAACCCGGGGTTTGGAGAAGCTTTCTTT.

This sequence joins TRBV6-5 and TRBJ2-7, with a possible D match to TRBD1 (6 bases). Germline CDR1 is MNHEY and CDR2 is SVGAGI. Trimming pared 7 bases from V and 1 base from J, leaving 11 bases between. This CDR3 is 13 amino acids long. CDR3 sequence: CASTDDRSYEQYF. The CDR3 nucleotides read TGTGCCAGCACCGATGACAGGTCCTACGAGCAGTACTTC.

There are many counts of this clone. This chain uses TRBV6-5 with TRBJ2-7, with 8 bases that match TRBD2. J lost 6 bases, V lost 4 bases, and 11 bases had no gene match. CDR1 and CDR2 from the germline V gene are MNHEY and SVGAGI. The CDR3 covers 15 residues. The CDR3 bases are TGTGCCAGCAGTTCCAAAGGGACTAGGCCCTCCGAGCAGTACTTC. Residues: CASSSKGTRPSEQYF.

This chain links TRBV24-1 with TRBJ1-2; 12 nucleotides align to TRBD1. CDR1 is KGHDR and CDR2 is SFDVKD in the germline V gene. This CDR3 is built from 16 residues. V lost 4 bases and J lost 4; bases outside the gene matches: 6. The CDR3 spells CATSESGQGAFYGYTF. For the CDR3, the DNA is TGTGCCACCAGTGAATCGGGACAGGGGGCGTTCTATGGCTACACCTTC.

This clone was detected once. The chain is built from TRBV18 and TRBJ2-3, with D hard to call. CDR3 length: 14 residues. V was shortened by 0 bases and J by 5 bases, with 9 bases between the two germline ends. CDR1 is KGHSH and CDR2 is LQKENI in the germline V gene. CDR3 DNA: TGTGCCAGCTCACCACCGTCGAGCGAAGATACGCAGTATTTT. It translates to CASSPPSSEDTQYF.

The chain joins TRBV28 to TRBJ2-5; possibly TRBD1 for D (6 bases). Germline V CDR1 and CDR2: MDHEN, SYDVKM. Trimming pared 6 bases from V and 5 bases from J, leaving 16 bases between. The CDR3 spans 14 residues. CDR3 loop: CASSLDTGLETQYF. For the CDR3, the DNA is TGTGCCAGCAGCTTAGATACAGGGTTGGAGACCCAGTACTTC.

The rearrangement joins TRBV29-1 to TRBJ2-7; 9 bases are a match to TRBD2. Unmatched junction bases numbered 8, after V lost 6 bases and J lost 5 bases. The germline V gene has CDR1 SQVTM and CDR2 ANQGSEA. CDR3 length: 13 residues. The CDR3 region is CSVVVIAGDEQYF. The CDR3 DNA sequence: TGCAGCGTGGTCGTTATAGCGGGGGACGAGCAGTACTTC.

This chain uses TRBV7-6 with TRBJ1-3; tentative D call: TRBD1 (5 bases). This CDR3 spans 14 amino acids. Trimming took 1 base from V and 7 from J, leaving 11 bases between them. Germline lookup yields CDR1 SGHVS and CDR2 FNYEAQ. The CDR3 bases are TGTGCCAGCAGCTTAGAACAGGTCTCCAACACCATATATTTT. This codes for CASSLEQVSNTIYF.

The chain combines TRBV2 with TRBJ2-7; TRBD1 agrees at 9 bases. The CDR3 has 13 amino acids. V gave up 7 bases and J gave up 7 bases; unmatched junction bases: 8. Germline CDR1 is SNHLY and CDR2 is FYNNEI. As DNA, the CDR3 is TGTGCCAGCACCCTCGGACAGGGGTTGGAGCAGTACTTC. It is translated as CASTLGQGLEQYF. Drawing the rest from reference TRBV2 and TRBJ2-7, the complete variable domain is EPEVTQTPSHQVTQMGQEVILRCVPISNHLYFYWYRQILGQKVEFLVSFYNNEISEKSEIFDDQFSVERPDGSNFTLKIRSTKLEDSAMYFCASTLGQGLEQYFGPGTRLTVT.

This clone was seen only a few times. The V gene is TRBV12-3 or TRBV12-4, the J gene TRBJ1-5; possibly TRBD1 for D (5 bases). The CDR3 consists of 13 residues. Trimming shortened V by 5 bases and J by 6 bases, and 11 bases separated the two germline ends. Here the CDR3 DNA reads TGTGCCAGCAGTGGAGGGGTGGCTCAGCCCCAGCATTTT. As protein: CASSGGVAQPQHF.

In DNA form, the CDR3 reads TGTGCCATCGCCTGGACTAGCGGGGGCTACGAGCAGTACTTC. This sequence encodes CAIAWTSGGYEQYF. The V gene is TRBV10-3, the J gene TRBJ2-7; TRBD2 matches at 13 bases. With 8 bases clipped from V and 3 bases from J, the junction kept 4 bases outside the gene matches. Germline loops: CDR1 ENHRY, CDR2 SYGVKD. The CDR3 runs 14 residues.

This sequence joins TRBV7-2 and TRBJ1-1, with a possible D match to TRBD1 (5 bases). Germline-derived CDR1 and CDR2 are SGHTA and FQGNSA. The CDR3 runs 17 residues. V gave up 2 bases and J gave up 7 bases, with 23 bases separating them. The CDR3 loop is CASSLRFDPRARNEAFF. The CDR3 coding sequence is TGTGCCAGCAGCTTACGATTCGACCCCAGGGCCCGCAATGAAGCTTTCTTT. Variable domain in full (rest from reference TRBV7-2 and TRBJ1-1): GAGVSQSPSNKVTEKGKDVELRCDPISGHTALYWYRQSLGQGLEFLIYFQGNSAPDKSGLPSDRFSAERTGGSVSTLTIQRTQQEDSAVYLCASSLRFDPRARNEAFFGQGTRLTVV.